Sequencing of this T cell receptor beta chain was carried out in a study of lung T cells in sarcoidosis with Löfgren's syndrome. Study-wide results and caveats: Multiple Löfgren's syndrome patients reportedly shared TRAV12-1 and TRBV2 CDR3 motifs, suggesting public CD4+ TCRs. TRBV2 was the preferred pairing partner of TRAV12-1, with similar CDR3s.

TCRdb redid the calling of the reads with MiXCR, one entry per CDR3 protein. The data contain 58,000 or so distinct CDR3 sequences, approximately 22% of them singletons. The germline CDR1 and CDR2 sequences are SGHVS and FQNEAQ. V shed 5 bases, J shed 1 base, and the junction held 11 bases outside the gene matches. This CDR3 spans 17 amino acids. Note on this clonotype: Its matching antigen is unknown.

The chain uses TRBV7-8 and TRBJ2-1; 7 bases agree with TRBD2. The specimen was CD4+ T cells from PBMCs. This clonotype was obtained from a human donor with sarcoidosis (Löfgren's syndrome or another form), or a control subject (not recorded which). The CDR3 DNA is TGTGCCAGCAGCCCCAATCCGTCGGGGGGTTCCTACAATGAGCAGTTCTTC. This codes for CASSPNPSGGSYNEQFF.